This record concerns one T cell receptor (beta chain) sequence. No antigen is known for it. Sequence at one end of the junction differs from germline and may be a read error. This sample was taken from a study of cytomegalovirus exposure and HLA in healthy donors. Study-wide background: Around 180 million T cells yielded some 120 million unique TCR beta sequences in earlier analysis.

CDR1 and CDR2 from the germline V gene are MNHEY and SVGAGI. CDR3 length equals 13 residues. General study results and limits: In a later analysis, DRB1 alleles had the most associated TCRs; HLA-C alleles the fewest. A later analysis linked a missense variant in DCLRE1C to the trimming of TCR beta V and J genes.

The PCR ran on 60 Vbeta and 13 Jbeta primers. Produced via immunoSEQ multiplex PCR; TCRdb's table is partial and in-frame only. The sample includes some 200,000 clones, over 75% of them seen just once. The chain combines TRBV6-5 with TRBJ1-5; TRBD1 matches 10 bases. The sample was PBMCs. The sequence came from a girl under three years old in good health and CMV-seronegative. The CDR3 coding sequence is TGTGCCAGCAGTATGTTAACCGGGACAGGGGTGGATTTT. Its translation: CASSMLTGTGVDF.